A single sample is the source of the 6 T cell receptor beta chains below, sequenced in a study of Ad26.COV2.S vaccination and SARS-CoV-2 variants. The data were produced by immunoSEQ multiplex PCR, yet TCRdb's version contains in-frame clones alone and is incomplete. Of hundreds of thousands of clones in the sample, 75% to 90% are singletons; the top ten hold around 11%. Described treatment: roughly 20 received Ad26.COV2.S at low or high dose, single or two shots; a few received placebo; per-sample allocation not given. Samples analyzed were those drawn on day 63 after the first vaccine or placebo injection. Material: peripheral blood, obtained in a trial of Ad26.COV2.S vaccine versus placebo. These receptors were collected from a person aged 18-65 years who received the Ad26.COV2.S COVID-19 vaccine or a placebo.

The rearrangement links TRBV27 to TRBJ1-2; D remains unclear. Germline lookup yields CDR1 MNHEY and CDR2 SMNVEV (reference sequence). This CDR3 region has 15 residues. Trimming stripped 5 bases from V and 7 bases from J, with 20 bases between. CDR3 in DNA: TGTGCCAGCAGTCTTACAAGTATCCACACTATTGGCTACACCTTC. This encodes CASSLTSIHTIGYTF.

This clone was seen a single time. V is TRBV10-3 and J is TRBJ2-1; D is unclear. The CDR3 totals 16 residues. Germline lookup yields CDR1 ENHRY and CDR2 SYGVKD. Trimming stripped 5 bases from V and 0 bases from J, with 14 bases between. As DNA, the CDR3 is TGTGCCATCAGTAAAACCCCTGCGAGCTCCTACAATGAGCAGTTCTTC. It translates to CAISKTPASSYNEQFF.

V is TRBV7-9 and J is TRBJ2-2; possibly TRBD1 for D (6 bases). The CDR3 spans 15 residues. Per germline, CDR1 SEHNR and CDR2 FQNEAQ (reference sequence). The V and J ends lost 6 bases and 1 base respectively, with 12 bases between them. The CDR3 is CASRPDRLNTGELFF. CDR3 nucleotides: TGTGCCAGCAGACCCGACAGGCTGAACACCGGGGAGCTGTTTTTT.

In the case of this clone: Distinct nucleotide sequences in the sample also encode this CDR3. The chain is built from TRBV19 and TRBJ2-3, with D maybe TRBD2 (6 bases). With 3 bases removed from V and 3 bases from J, the gap between germline ends came to 7 bases. The CDR3 spans 13 residues. In germline, CDR1 is LNHDA, CDR2 SQIVND (reference sequence). The CDR3 DNA reads as TGTGCCAGTAGTATTGGAGGGACAGATACGCAGTATTTT. It encodes CASSIGGTDTQYF.

In its sample, this clone was seen once. The chain carries TRBV28 and TRBJ1-3; D is perhaps TRBD1 (6 bases). Germline assignment: CDR1 MDHEN and CDR2 SYDVKM. This CDR3 region has 14 residues. V gave up 7 bases and J gave up 0 bases, with 10 bases separating them. The CDR3 region is CASKQGTSGNTIYF. CDR3 DNA: TGTGCCAGCAAACAGGGTACCTCTGGAAACACCATATATTTT.

The rearrangement links TRBV7-2 to TRBJ1-4, with TRBD1 identical over 7 bases. Unmatched junction bases numbered 1, after V lost 3 bases and J lost 3 bases. Germline V gives CDR1 SGHTA, CDR2 FQGNSA. The CDR3 is made up of 14 amino acids. CDR3 coding DNA: TGTGCCAGCAGCTTGGGGACAGCTAATGAAAAACTGTTTTTT. Its protein product is CASSLGTANEKLFF.